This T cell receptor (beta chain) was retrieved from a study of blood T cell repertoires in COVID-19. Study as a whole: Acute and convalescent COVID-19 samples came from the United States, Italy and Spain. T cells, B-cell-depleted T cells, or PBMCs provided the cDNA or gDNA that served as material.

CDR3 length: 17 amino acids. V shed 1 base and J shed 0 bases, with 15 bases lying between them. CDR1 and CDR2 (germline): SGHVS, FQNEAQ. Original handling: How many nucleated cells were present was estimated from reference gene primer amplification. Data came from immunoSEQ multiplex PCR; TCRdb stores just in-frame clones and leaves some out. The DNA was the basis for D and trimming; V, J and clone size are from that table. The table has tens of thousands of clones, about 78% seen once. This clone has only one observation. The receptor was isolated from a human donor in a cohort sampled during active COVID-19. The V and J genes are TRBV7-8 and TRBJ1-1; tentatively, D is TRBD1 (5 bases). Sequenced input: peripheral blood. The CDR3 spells CASSLEGRQFMNTEAFF. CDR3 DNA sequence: TGTGCCAGCAGCTTAGAGGGGCGGCAGTTTATGAACACTGAAGCTTTCTTT. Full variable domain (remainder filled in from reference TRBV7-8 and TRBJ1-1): GAGVSQSPRYKVAKRGQDVALRCDPISGHVSLFWYQQALGQGPEFLTYFQNEAQLDKSGLPSDRFFAERPEGSVSTLKIQRTQQEDSAVYLCASSLEGRQFMNTEAFFGQGTRLTVV.